The T cell receptor (beta chain) under discussion was sequenced for a study of cytomegalovirus exposure and HLA in healthy donors. The CDR3 contains 14 residues. Germline values: CDR1 ENHRY, CDR2 SYGVKD. Trimming cost V 3 bases and J 0 bases, with 8 bases left between them. Donors were ostensibly healthy at sampling, although undocumented immune exposures were probable. PCR was performed using 60 Vbeta and 13 Jbeta primers. Method: immunoSEQ multiplex PCR; TCRdb's copy keeps in-frame clones and lacks some. Among about 170,000 clones listed, 65% to 80% were seen once. The sequence derives from a woman between 50 and 59 years old in good health and CMV-seropositive. Sequencing was done on a sample of PBMCs. The chain combines TRBV10-3 with TRBJ1-1; possibly TRBD1 for D (5 bases). As DNA, the CDR3 is TGTGCCATCAGTGATGTAGGGGTGAACACTGAAGCTTTCTTT. Protein product: CAISDVGVNTEAFF.